This is a list of T cell receptor beta chains from one sample in a study of long-term antiretroviral therapy in people with HIV. Method: immunoSEQ multiplex PCR; TCRdb's copy keeps in-frame clones and lacks some. The table shows approximately 12,000 clones, with nearly 85% occurring only once. This material consisted of unsorted PBMCs, taken 3.4 years after starting antiretroviral therapy. These receptors were taken from a man aged 35 to 55 with HIV. Each CDR3 is given with its conserved first and last residue. The order of the fields is J gene, clone size, V gene, D gene, CDR3 DNA, CDR3 protein. A D gene is named only where the DNA matches it firmly. Rows give clone size only sometimes, using once, few, many, or a class for an expanded clone.

J: TRBJ1-1
size: -
V: TRBV7-3
D: TRBD1
DNA: TGTGCCAGCAGTCTCGACCCATTTGTTTGGCAGGGGGGCACTGAAGCTTTCTTT
CDR3: CASSLDPFVWQGGTEAFF

J: TRBJ1-5
size: -
V: TRBV30
D: TRBD1
DNA: TGTGCCTGGAGTACGGGACAGGGTCCCTATAGCAATCAGCCCCAGCATTTT
CDR3: CAWSTGQGPYSNQPQHF

J: TRBJ2-7
size: -
V: TRBV2
D: -
DNA: TGTGCCAGCACGGACGGAAATACCTACGAGCAGTACTTC
CDR3: CASTDGNTYEQYF

J: TRBJ2-2
size: once
V: TRBV5-1
D: TRBD2
DNA: TGCGCCAGCAGCGGGGGACTAGCGGGCACCGGGGAGCTGTTTTTT
CDR3: CASSGGLAGTGELFF

J: TRBJ1-5
size: -
V: TRBV19
D: -
DNA: TGTGCCAGTAGGACCCTCGGCTGGGGGAATCAGCCCCAGCATTTT
CDR3: CASRTLGWGNQPQHF

J: TRBJ1-5
size: -
V: TRBV19
D: -
DNA: TGTGCCAGTAGTGCACCAAACCGGCAGGACAATCAGCCCCAGCATTTT
CDR3: CASSAPNRQDNQPQHF

J: TRBJ1-2
size: -
V: TRBV4-2
D: -
DNA: TGTGCCAGCAGCCAAGACCCCAACAGGGTCGCATCCGGCTACACCTTC
CDR3: CASSQDPNRVASGYTF

J: TRBJ1-2
size: -
V: TRBV7-6
D: -
DNA: TGTGCCAGCAGCTTAGGAATTGGTTATGGCTACACCTTC
CDR3: CASSLGIGYGYTF

J: TRBJ1-1
size: -
V: TRBV19
D: -
DNA: TGTGCCAGTAGTCCGGACCGGAGCAGGGCCATGAACACTGAAGCTTTCTTT
CDR3: CASSPDRSRAMNTEAFF

J: TRBJ2-3
size: -
V: TRBV19
D: TRBD1
DNA: TGTGCCAGCAGCAGGGGACAGGGCCTTTTTACGCAGTATTTT
CDR3: CASSRGQGLFTQYF

J: TRBJ2-1
size: -
V: TRBV6-4
D: -
DNA: TGTGCCAGCAGTGACGGCGGGGTCACGTACAATGAGCAGTTCTTC
CDR3: CASSDGGVTYNEQFF

J: TRBJ2-2
size: -
V: TRBV2
D: -
DNA: TGTGCCAGCAGGGCGACAGTGAACACCGGGGAGCTGTTTTTT
CDR3: CASRATVNTGELFF

J: TRBJ1-6
size: -
V: TRBV28
D: -
DNA: TGTGCCAGCAGTTATGGACAGCCAAATTCACCCCTCCACTTT
CDR3: CASSYGQPNSPLHF

J: TRBJ2-1
size: -
V: TRBV5-1
D: TRBD2
DNA: TGCGCCAGCAGCTCTTCCGGCAGGGACTGGACTAGCGGGGATCCCAATGAGCAGTTCTTC
CDR3: CASSSSGRDWTSGDPNEQFF

J: TRBJ1-6
size: -
V: TRBV6-5
D: -
DNA: TGTGCCAGCAGTGGGACAACAAATTCACCCCTCCACTTT
CDR3: CASSGTTNSPLHF

J: TRBJ2-2
size: -
V: TRBV6-1
D: TRBD2
DNA: TGTGCCAGCAGTTGGGGGACTAGCGAAGGCGGGGAGCTGTTTTTT
CDR3: CASSWGTSEGGELFF

J: TRBJ1-1
size: once
V: TRBV5-1
D: TRBD1
DNA: TGCGCCAGCAGCCTATGGGACAGCTCCATGAACACTGAAGCTTTCTTT
CDR3: CASSLWDSSMNTEAFF

J: TRBJ1-1
size: -
V: TRBV28
D: -
DNA: TGTGCCAGCAGTTTAAGGACAACGAACACTGAAGCTTTCTTT
CDR3: CASSLRTTNTEAFF

J: TRBJ2-7
size: -
V: TRBV28
D: TRBD1
DNA: TGTGCCAGCAGTTTACCACAGGGGACCGAGCAGTACTTC
CDR3: CASSLPQGTEQYF

J: TRBJ1-5
size: -
V: TRBV6-1
D: -
DNA: TGTGCCAGCAGTGTGCAGGGGTCGACCAAACAGCCCCAGCATTTT
CDR3: CASSVQGSTKQPQHF

J: TRBJ2-1
size: once
V: TRBV19
D: -
DNA: TGTGCCAGTAGAGCACGGGGAGCGAATGAGCAGTTCTTC
CDR3: CASRARGANEQFF

J: TRBJ1-4
size: -
V: TRBV14
D: -
DNA: TGTGCCAGCAGCTCCTTTCGTGCAACTAATGAAAAACTGTTTTTT
CDR3: CASSSFRATNEKLFF

J: TRBJ2-5
size: -
V: TRBV7-9
D: -
DNA: TGTGCCAGCAGCTTAAAACAGTTCCAAGAGACCCAGTACTTC
CDR3: CASSLKQFQETQYF

J: TRBJ2-1
size: medium-sized
V: TRBV6-5
D: -
DNA: -
CDR3: CASSTSVGQFF

J: TRBJ2-7
size: once
V: TRBV5-8
D: TRBD2
DNA: TGTGCCAGCAGCGTGACCGGGACTAGCGGATCCTACGAGCAGTACTTC
CDR3: CASSVTGTSGSYEQYF

J: TRBJ2-7
size: once
V: TRBV7-3
D: TRBD1
DNA: TGTGCCAGCAGCCCGACTCCGGGACAGGGGTCCGAGCAGTACTTC
CDR3: CASSPTPGQGSEQYF

J: TRBJ2-7
size: -
V: TRBV29-1
D: TRBD1
DNA: TGCAGCGTTGACGGGGACAGACTTTACGAGCAGTACTTC
CDR3: CSVDGDRLYEQYF

J: TRBJ2-2
size: -
V: TRBV10-3
D: TRBD1
DNA: TGTGCCATCAGTTCGGACAGGGGGCTCACCGGGGAGCTGTTTTTT
CDR3: CAISSDRGLTGELFF

J: TRBJ2-7
size: medium-sized
V: TRBV10-3
D: -
DNA: TGTGCCATCAGTGAGTCGATTGGGACGCCGTCCTACGAGCAGTACTTC
CDR3: CAISESIGTPSYEQYF

J: TRBJ2-7
size: -
V: TRBV28
D: TRBD1
DNA: TGTGCCAGCAGACAGGGGGCCCTCGACGAGCAGTACTTC
CDR3: CASRQGALDEQYF

J: TRBJ2-1
size: -
V: TRBV7-3
D: TRBD2
DNA: TGTGCCAGCAGCTTGACTAGCGGGGTCGAGCAGTTCTTC
CDR3: CASSLTSGVEQFF

J: TRBJ2-7
size: -
V: TRBV2
D: -
DNA: TGTGCCAGCACCGCGGACAGCTCCTACGAGCAGTACTTC
CDR3: CASTADSSYEQYF

J: TRBJ1-4
size: -
V: TRBV4-3
D: -
DNA: TGCGCCAGCAGCCAAGATAACGTGCGGAAAACGCTGTTTTTT
CDR3: CASSQDNVRKTLFF

J: TRBJ2-1
size: -
V: TRBV2
D: -
DNA: TGTGCCAGCAGTGAAAACATCGGGGGCTACAATGAGCAGTTCTTC
CDR3: CASSENIGGYNEQFF

J: TRBJ2-2
size: -
V: TRBV18
D: -
DNA: TGTGCCAGCTCACAGGACAGACACACCGGGGAGCTGTTTTTT
CDR3: CASSQDRHTGELFF

J: TRBJ2-3
size: -
V: TRBV7-5
D: -
DNA: TGTGCCAGAAGCTTAGCGGGAGACGCAGATACGCAGTATTTT
CDR3: CARSLAGDADTQYF

J: TRBJ2-5
size: -
V: TRBV27
D: TRBD1
DNA: TGTGCCAGCGGCCTCAGGGGGAAAGAGACCCAGTACTTC
CDR3: CASGLRGKETQYF

J: TRBJ1-5
size: -
V: TRBV18
D: -
DNA: TGTGCCAGCTCACCAGAAAATCAGCCCCAGCATTTT
CDR3: CASSPENQPQHF

J: TRBJ2-1
size: -
V: TRBV6-4
D: TRBD2
DNA: TGTGCCAGCAGTGACGGCGGGAGCGGTTACAATGAGCAGTTCTTC
CDR3: CASSDGGSGYNEQFF

J: TRBJ2-1
size: -
V: TRBV19
D: -
DNA: TGTGCCAGTAGTATTGCTCCCCACAATGAGCAGTTCTTC
CDR3: CASSIAPHNEQFF

J: TRBJ1-4
size: -
V: TRBV6-6
D: -
DNA: TGTGCCACCAAGGCGGGGGAAACGTATGAAAAACTGTTTTTT
CDR3: CATKAGETYEKLFF

J: TRBJ1-5
size: -
V: TRBV7-2
D: TRBD1
DNA: TGTGCCAGCAGCCAGGGACAGGGAAATCAGCCCCAGCATTTT
CDR3: CASSQGQGNQPQHF

J: TRBJ1-1
size: -
V: TRBV5-1
D: -
DNA: TGCGCCAGCAGCTTGGAACGATCTGAAGCTTTCTTT
CDR3: CASSLERSEAFF